This TCR beta chain derives from a study of CD8+CD57+ T cells in acquired aplastic anemia. Study summary: Recorded DNA amounts for sorted CD4+ and CD8+ cells had an average of 3.2 ug.

CDR3 and TCR beta VDJ profiling relied on genomic DNA as the template. From the reads, TCRdb called clonotypes with MiXCR, one entry per CDR3 protein. The sample consists of 150,000 to 200,000 distinct CDR3 sequences, approximately 44% of them appearing once. This CDR3 spans 15 amino acids. Looked up from germline, CDR1 is SGHKS and CDR2 is YYEKEE (reference sequence). The J segment lost 2 bases and the V segment lost 4 bases, leaving 5 bases of the junction unmatched. This clonotype was found a few times. No antigen is known for it. Whole-study results and caveats: About 27 shared CD8+ CDR3s appeared highly expressed within patients' immunodominant clones. Significant differences in CD8+ Simpson's diversity were not observed between patients and controls.

The chain couples TRBV5-5 to TRBJ2-7; 11 bases map to TRBD2. The sequence was obtained from a human donor in good health. Sample: sorted CD4+, CD8+, or CD8+CD57+ T cells (not recorded which) from PBMCs. The CDR3 sequence is CASSHSTSGAYEQYF. CDR3 DNA: TGTGCCAGCAGCCACTCGACTAGCGGGGCCTACGAGCAGTACTTC.